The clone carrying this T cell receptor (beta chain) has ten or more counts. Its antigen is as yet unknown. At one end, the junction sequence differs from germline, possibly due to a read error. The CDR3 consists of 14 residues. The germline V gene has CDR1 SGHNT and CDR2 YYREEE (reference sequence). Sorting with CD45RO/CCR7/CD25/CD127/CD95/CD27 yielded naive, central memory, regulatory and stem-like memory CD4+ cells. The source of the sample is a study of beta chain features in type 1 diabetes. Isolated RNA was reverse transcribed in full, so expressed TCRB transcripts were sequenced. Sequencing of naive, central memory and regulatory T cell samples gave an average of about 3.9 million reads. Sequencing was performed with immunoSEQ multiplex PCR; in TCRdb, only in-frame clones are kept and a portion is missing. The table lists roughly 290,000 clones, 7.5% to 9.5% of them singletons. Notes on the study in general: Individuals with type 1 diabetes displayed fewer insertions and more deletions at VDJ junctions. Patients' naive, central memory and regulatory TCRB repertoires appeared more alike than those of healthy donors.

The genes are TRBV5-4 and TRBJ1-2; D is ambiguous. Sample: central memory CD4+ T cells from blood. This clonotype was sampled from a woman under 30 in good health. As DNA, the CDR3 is TGCGCCAGCAGCCGGACGGATCCTAACTATGGCTACACCTTC. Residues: CASSRTDPNYGYTF.